The 31 T cell receptor beta chains reported below all come from one sample, sequenced in a study of T cell responses to AZD1222 COVID-19 vaccine. Some clones are missing from TCRdb's copy, which holds only in-frame ones; the method was immunoSEQ multiplex PCR. This sample has more than 70,000 clones, with approximately 85% found just once. This sample comprised peripheral blood, obtained on day 0 of MenACWY control vaccination. All receptors derive from an adult in good health.

This clone was found a few times. V usage is TRBV28 and J usage is TRBJ2-7; D ambiguous. The length of the CDR3 is 16 residues. V was cut by 2 bases and J by 3 bases, with 17 bases left in between. CDR1 is MDHEN and CDR2 is SYDVKM in the germline V gene. CDR3 sequence (DNA): TGTGCCAGCAGTTTACGGCGGTCAGGAGAAGACTACGAGCAGTACTTC. This codes for CASSLRRSGEDYEQYF. The full variable domain, completed using reference TRBV28 and TRBJ2-7, is DVKVTQSSRYLVKRTGEKVFLECVQDMDHENMFWYRQDPGLGLRLIYFSYDVKMKEKGDIPEGYSVSREKKERFSLILESASTNQTSMYLCASSLRRSGEDYEQYFGPGTRLTVT.

V is TRBV20-1 and J is TRBJ1-2; D is unclear. Trimming took off 6 bases at V and 2 bases at J, with 7 bases between the two ends. This CDR3 has 11 residues. In germline, CDR1 is DFQATT, CDR2 SNEGSKA (reference sequence). CDR3 sequence: CSAPRNYGYTF. The CDR3 region has the DNA TGCAGTGCCCCGAGGAACTATGGCTACACCTTC.

This chain links TRBV19 with TRBJ1-2, with D perhaps matching TRBD1 (5 bases). V was pared by 3 bases and J by 3 bases, with 8 bases between. This CDR3 spans 13 amino acids. Per the germline V gene, CDR1 is LNHDA and CDR2 is SQIVND (reference sequence). The chain's CDR3 is CASSIGGYYGYTF. CDR3 nucleotide sequence: TGTGCCAGTAGTATCGGGGGATACTATGGCTACACCTTC.

The chain is built from TRBV9 and TRBJ2-5, with D perhaps matching TRBD2 (5 bases). The CDR3 totals 14 residues. The germline V gene has CDR1 SGDLS and CDR2 YYNGEE. Deletions cut 3 bases from V and 0 bases from J, with 9 bases between. CDR3 sequence: CASSAWENQETQYF. CDR3 coding DNA: TGTGCCAGCAGCGCCTGGGAGAACCAAGAGACCCAGTACTTC.

This clone has a single count. This sample includes further DNA sequences coding for the same CDR3. This chain joins TRBV7-2 and TRBJ2-5; 12 bases align to TRBD2. The CDR3 length is 16 residues. Germline loops: CDR1 SGHTA, CDR2 FQGNSA. Trimming cost V 2 bases and J 0 bases; bases outside gene matches: 1. The CDR3 bases are TGTGCCAGCAGCTTAACTAGCGGGGGGAACCAAGAGACCCAGTACTTC. Translating it yields CASSLTSGGNQETQYF.

The chain couples TRBV6-5 to TRBJ2-1; 10 positions match TRBD2. The CDR3 runs to 14 residues. CDR1 MNHEY and CDR2 SVGAGI come from the germline V gene. J lost 14 bases, V lost 1 base, and 8 bases had no gene match. The CDR3 loop reads CASSYLSGGVYEFF. CDR3 DNA: TGTGCCAGCAGTTACTTAAGCGGGGGGGTGTATGAGTTCTTC.

The V call is TRBV30, the J call TRBJ1-5, with TRBD1 identical over 7 bases. Losses at the gene ends were 1 base for V and 3 bases for J; bases not matched to a gene: 3. The length of the CDR3 is 14 residues. CDR1 and CDR2 from the germline V gene are GTSNPN and SVGIG (reference sequence). Here the CDR3 reads CAWSGGQPNQPQHF. CDR3 coding DNA: TGTGCCTGGAGTGGGGGACAGCCCAATCAGCCCCAGCATTTT.

This chain connects TRBV4-1 to TRBJ1-2; 9 bases are a match to TRBD1. This CDR3 is 15 amino acids long. V lost 4 bases to trimming and J lost 3 bases; unmatched junction nucleotides: 6. Germline assignment: CDR1 MGHRA and CDR2 YSYEKL. In DNA, the CDR3 is TGCGCCAGCAGCCGCGAACAGGGGGCGGACTATGGCTACACCTTC. Encoded protein: CASSREQGADYGYTF.

V is TRBV30 and J is TRBJ2-3; 8 bases are shared with TRBD2. Germline CDR1 is GTSNPN and CDR2 is SVGIG (reference sequence). V trimming: 3 bases; J trimming: 1 base; junction bases outside the gene matches: 6. CDR3 length equals 15 residues. CDR3 sequence (DNA): TGTGCCTGGAGGCCTAATAGCGGGGGCACAGATACGCAGTATTTT. Translated: CAWRPNSGGTDTQYF. Using reference TRBV30 and TRBJ2-3 for the parts outside the CDR3, the full variable domain is SQTIHQWPATLVQPVGSPLSLECTVEGTSNPNLYWYRQAAGRGLQLLFYSVGIGQISSEVPQNLSASRPQDRQFILSSKKLLLSDSGFYLCAWRPNSGGTDTQYFGPGTRLTVL.

V is TRBV7-9 and J is TRBJ2-7; a possible D gene is TRBD1 (6 bases). The V gene's germline CDR1 is SEHNR and CDR2 FQNEAQ (reference sequence). Trimming stripped 4 bases from V and 4 bases from J, with 8 bases between. CDR3 length equals 12 residues. CDR3 region: CASSSQGYEQYF. The CDR3 DNA sequence: TGTGCCAGCAGCTCCCAGGGGTACGAGCAGTACTTC.

The count of this clone is one. The CDR3 reads CATRGLASSYEQYF. The CDR3 DNA follows: TGTGCCACCAGGGGACTAGCGTCCTCCTACGAGCAGTACTTC. The rearrangement uses TRBV15 and TRBJ2-7; 10 nucleotides align to TRBD2. V lost 6 bases to trimming and J lost 0 bases; unmatched junction nucleotides: 2. Germline V CDR1 and CDR2: LNHNV, YYDKDF (reference sequence). This CDR3 comprises 14 residues.

The chain joins TRBV5-1 to TRBJ1-1; D unclear. V was cut by 4 bases and J by 1 base, with 11 bases left in between. CDR3 length: 14 amino acids. The germline gives CDR1 SGHRS, CDR2 YFSETQ. CDR3 nucleotides: TGCGCCAGCAGCCGCCTCCCGTCGAACACTGAAGCTTTCTTT. It encodes CASSRLPSNTEAFF.

The J gene is TRBJ2-1, the V gene TRBV19; D remains unclear. V was pared by 9 bases and J by 4 bases, with 4 bases between. Germline CDR1 and CDR2: LNHDA and SQIVND (reference sequence). This CDR3 has 10 amino acids. The CDR3 loop is CASGYNEQFF. The CDR3 DNA is TGTGCCAGCGGTTACAATGAGCAGTTCTTC.

This chain joins TRBV19 and TRBJ1-2, with D possibly matching TRBD1 (6 bases). V lost 3 bases and J 3 bases, leaving 14 bases between the germline ends. CDR1 and CDR2 from the germline V gene are LNHDA and SQIVND (reference sequence). CDR3 length: 15 residues. The CDR3 sequence is CASSMDSSRDYGYTF. In DNA form, the CDR3 reads TGTGCCAGTAGTATGGACAGCTCAAGAGACTATGGCTACACCTTC.

The chain employs TRBV5-6 and TRBJ1-2; 7 bases map to TRBD1. This CDR3 has 14 amino acids. V gave up 4 bases and J gave up 8 bases; unmatched junction bases: 11. Germline assignment: CDR1 SGHDT and CDR2 YYEEEE. The CDR3 DNA is TGTGCCAGCAGCCACAGAGAGGGGGCGCGGGGCTACACCTTC. Translated: CASSHREGARGYTF.

This rearrangement joins TRBV6-2 or TRBV6-3 to TRBJ1-5, with D possibly matching TRBD1 (5 bases). From germline, CDR1 is MNHEY and CDR2 SVGEGT. V was shortened by 0 bases and J by 7 bases, with 13 bases between the two germline ends. There are 15 residues in the CDR3. CDR3: CASSYSRNRDQPQHF. CDR3 sequence (DNA): TGTGCCAGCAGTTACTCACGGAATAGGGACCAGCCCCAGCATTTT.

This rearrangement joins TRBV10-2 to TRBJ1-2, with TRBD1 as a possible D gene (6 bases). With 0 bases removed from V and 4 bases from J, the gap between germline ends came to 6 bases. The CDR3 extends over 13 amino acids. The germline V gene has CDR1 WSHSY and CDR2 SAAADI. The CDR3 nucleotides are TGCGCCAGCAGTGAGTCCAGGGGCTATGGCTACACCTTC. This gives the protein CASSESRGYGYTF.

This clone appeared a single time. The gene calls are TRBV9 and TRBJ2-4; 10 bases are shared with TRBD1. Germline-derived CDR1 and CDR2 are SGDLS and YYNGEE. The V segment lost 4 bases and the J segment 4 bases; nucleotides outside the gene matches: 5. The CDR3 contains 15 residues. CDR3 region: CASSHGTGAKNIQYF. CDR3 sequence (DNA): TGTGCCAGCAGCCATGGGACAGGGGCGAAAAACATTCAGTACTTC.

V usage is TRBV12-3 or TRBV12-4 and J usage is TRBJ2-7, with 8 bases matching TRBD2. The CDR3 loop spans 13 amino acids. Trimming at V came to 5 bases and at J to 7 bases, leaving 7 bases not matched to a gene. DNA of the CDR3: TGTGCCAGCAGTCCAGCGGGGGCGGGGGAGCAGTACTTC. Protein product: CASSPAGAGEQYF.

V usage is TRBV19 and J usage is TRBJ2-1; D is possibly TRBD2 (5 bases). The germline gives CDR1 LNHDA, CDR2 SQIVND (reference sequence). The CDR3 covers 14 residues. V was shortened by 2 bases and J by 7 bases, with 12 bases between the two germline ends. The CDR3 loop reads CASSIKATGNEQFF. CDR3 bases: TGTGCCAGTAGTATAAAGGCCACGGGGAATGAGCAGTTCTTC.

CDR3 sequence: CASSERTAAYSPLHF. The CDR3, as DNA: TGTGCCAGCAGTGAGAGGACAGCAGCTTATTCACCCCTCCACTTT. The gene calls are TRBV2 and TRBJ1-6; D possibly corresponds to TRBD1 (6 bases). Deletions cut 3 bases from V and 8 bases from J, with 14 bases between. Germline V gene lookup returns CDR1 SNHLY and CDR2 FYNNEI. There are 15 residues in the CDR3.

CDR3 protein: CAISETSGGATYEQYF. Written as DNA, the CDR3 is TGTGCCATCAGTGAGACAAGCGGGGGGGCAACCTACGAGCAGTACTTC. The chain uses TRBV10-3 and TRBJ2-7, with TRBD2 identical over 10 bases. CDR1 is ENHRY, CDR2 SYGVKD, per germline. J gave up 2 bases and V 2 bases, and 6 bases lay outside the gene matches. The CDR3 contains 16 residues.

The chain couples TRBV9 to TRBJ2-3; TRBD2 matches at 10 bases. Germline V gene lookup returns CDR1 SGDLS and CDR2 YYNGEE. V shed 0 bases and J 6 bases; nucleotides not matched to a gene: 7. The CDR3 extends over 16 amino acids. The CDR3 DNA follows: TGTGCCAGCAGCGTAGTGAGCGGGGGGGCCAGGGATACGCAGTATTTT. This encodes CASSVVSGGARDTQYF. Together with reference TRBV9 and TRBJ2-3, the CDR3 gives the full variable domain: DSGVTQTPKHLITATGQRVTLRCSPRSGDLSVYWYQQSLDQGLQFLIQYYNGEERAKGNILERFSAQQFPDLHSELNLSSLELGDSALYFCASSVVSGGARDTQYFGPGTRLTVL.

This chain uses TRBV7-9 with TRBJ1-5; maybe TRBD1 (5 bases). The CDR3 is made up of 16 amino acids. Germline CDR1 and CDR2: SEHNR and FQNEAQ (reference sequence). V shed 2 bases and J shed 5 bases, with 16 bases lying between them. The CDR3 sequence: CASSLRGRREDQPQHF. CDR3 nucleotides: TGTGCCAGCAGCTTACGGGGACGGCGAGAAGATCAGCCCCAGCATTTT.

Within the sample, this clone is medium-sized. The CDR3 loop reads CASSPRTGMNEQYF. CDR3 nucleotides: TGTGCCAGCAGTCCTCGGACAGGGATGAACGAGCAGTACTTC. This rearrangement joins TRBV27 to TRBJ2-7, with TRBD1 identical over 8 bases. V was pared by 5 bases and J by 5 bases, with 8 bases of the junction left unmatched. The CDR3 loop spans 14 amino acids. Germline-derived CDR1 and CDR2 are MNHEY and SMNVEV (reference sequence).

This clone was picked up one time. The V gene is TRBV2, the J gene TRBJ1-4; D perhaps matches TRBD1 (6 bases). Trimming took 6 bases from V and 10 from J, leaving 15 bases between them. The germline V gene encodes CDR1 SNHLY and CDR2 FYNNEI. The CDR3 covers 13 residues. CDR3 loop: CASRWGPQGKLFF. As DNA, the CDR3 is TGTGCCAGCAGGTGGGGGCCCCAGGGAAAACTGTTTTTT.

The chain carries TRBV7-9 and TRBJ1-4, with D hard to call. The CDR3 is 15 amino acids. CDR1 SEHNR and CDR2 FQNEAQ come from the germline V gene (reference sequence). Trimming pared 1 base from V and 5 bases from J, leaving 11 bases between. In DNA form, the CDR3 reads TGTGCCAGCAGCTTAGGGACGGATGCAAATGAAAAACTGTTTTTT. Protein product: CASSLGTDANEKLFF. Looking up the rest from reference TRBV7-9 and TRBJ1-4 gives the full variable domain: DTGVSQNPRHKITKRGQNVTFRCDPISEHNRLYWYRQTLGQGPEFLTYFQNEAQLEKSRLLSDRFSAERPKGSFSTLEIQRTEQGDSAMYLCASSLGTDANEKLFFGSGTQLSVL.

The chain joins TRBV7-9 to TRBJ1-1; the D gene is possibly TRBD1 (6 bases). V dropped 3 bases and J dropped 6 bases, with 14 bases sitting between them. This CDR3 has 14 residues. Germline V gives CDR1 SEHNR, CDR2 FQNEAQ (reference sequence). CDR3 residues: CASSFSPGEAEAFF. DNA for the CDR3: TGTGCCAGCAGCTTCAGTCCAGGGGAGGCTGAAGCTTTCTTT.

This rearrangement joins TRBV2 to TRBJ1-2; D gene ambiguous. CDR3 size: 13 residues. The germline V gene has CDR1 SNHLY and CDR2 FYNNEI. V shed 2 bases and J shed 6 bases, with 10 bases lying between them. CDR3 nucleotide sequence: TGTGCCAGCAGTGAACAACGCTCCGATGGCTACACCTTC. Translating gives CASSEQRSDGYTF. Filled out from reference TRBV2 and TRBJ1-2, the complete variable domain reads EPEVTQTPSHQVTQMGQEVILRCVPISNHLYFYWYRQILGQKVEFLVSFYNNEISEKSEIFDDQFSVERPDGSNFTLKIRSTKLEDSAMYFCASSEQRSDGYTFGSGTRLTVV.

The V call is TRBV6-1, the J call TRBJ1-1; 7 nucleotides agree with TRBD1. After removal of 1 base from V and 9 bases from J, the junction contained 5 bases not matched to a gene. Looked up from germline, CDR1 is MNHNS and CDR2 is SASEGT. The CDR3 is made up of 13 amino acids. The CDR3 loop is CASSEDPGQKAFF. In nucleotides, the CDR3 is TGTGCCAGCAGTGAAGATCCGGGACAGAAAGCTTTCTTT.

Concerning this clone itself: Other DNA sequences in the sample encode the same CDR3. This rearrangement joins TRBV12-3 or TRBV12-4 to TRBJ2-7; TRBD2 matches 8 bases. The V and J ends lost 6 bases and 4 bases, in that order; junction bases with no gene match: 2. The CDR3 covers 12 residues. The DNA for the CDR3 is TGTGCCAGCAGCCTAGCGGGTTACGAGCAGTACTTC. It specifies CASSLAGYEQYF.